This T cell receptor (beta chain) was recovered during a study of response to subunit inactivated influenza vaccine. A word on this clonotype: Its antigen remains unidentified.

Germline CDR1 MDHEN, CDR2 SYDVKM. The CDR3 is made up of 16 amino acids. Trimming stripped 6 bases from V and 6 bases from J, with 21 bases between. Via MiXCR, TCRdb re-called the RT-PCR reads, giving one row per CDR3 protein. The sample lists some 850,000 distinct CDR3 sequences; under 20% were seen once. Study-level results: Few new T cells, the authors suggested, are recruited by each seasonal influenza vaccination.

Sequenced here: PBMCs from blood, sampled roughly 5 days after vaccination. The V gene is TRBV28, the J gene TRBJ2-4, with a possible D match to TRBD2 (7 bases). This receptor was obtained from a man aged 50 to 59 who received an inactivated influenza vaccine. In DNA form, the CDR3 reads TGTGCCAGCAGCGGAGGGGGGGGCCCACGGGGAAACATTCAGTACTTC. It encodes CASSGGGGPRGNIQYF.